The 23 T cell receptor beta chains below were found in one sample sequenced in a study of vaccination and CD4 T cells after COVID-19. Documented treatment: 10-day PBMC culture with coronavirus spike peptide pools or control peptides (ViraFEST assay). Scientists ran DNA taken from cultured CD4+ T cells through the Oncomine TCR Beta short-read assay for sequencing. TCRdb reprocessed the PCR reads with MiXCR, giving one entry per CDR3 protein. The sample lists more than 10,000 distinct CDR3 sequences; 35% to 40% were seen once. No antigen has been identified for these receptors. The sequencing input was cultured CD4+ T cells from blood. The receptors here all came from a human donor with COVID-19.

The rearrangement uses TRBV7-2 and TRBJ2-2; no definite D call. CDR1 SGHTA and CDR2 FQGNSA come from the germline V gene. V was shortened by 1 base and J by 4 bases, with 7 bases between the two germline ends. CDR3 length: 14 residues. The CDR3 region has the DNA TGTGCCAGCAGCTTAGAGCCCGTCACCGGGGAGCTGTTTTTT. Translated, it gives CASSLEPVTGELFF.

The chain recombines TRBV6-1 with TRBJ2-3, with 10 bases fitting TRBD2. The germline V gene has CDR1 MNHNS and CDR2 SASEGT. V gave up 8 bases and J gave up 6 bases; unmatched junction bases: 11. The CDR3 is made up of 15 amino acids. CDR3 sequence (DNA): TGTGCCAGCGGACCTGGGACTAGCGCCGGGGATACGCAGTATTTT. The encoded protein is CASGPGTSAGDTQYF.

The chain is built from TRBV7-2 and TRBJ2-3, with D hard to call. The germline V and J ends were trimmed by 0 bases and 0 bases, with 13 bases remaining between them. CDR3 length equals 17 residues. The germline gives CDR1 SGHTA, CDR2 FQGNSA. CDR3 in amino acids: CASSLAGREPSTDTQYF. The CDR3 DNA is TGTGCCAGCAGCTTAGCCGGAAGGGAACCCAGCACAGATACGCAGTATTTT.

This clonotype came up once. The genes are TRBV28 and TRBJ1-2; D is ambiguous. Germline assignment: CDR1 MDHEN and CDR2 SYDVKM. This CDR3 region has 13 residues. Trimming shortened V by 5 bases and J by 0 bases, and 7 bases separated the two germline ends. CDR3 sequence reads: CASSPRANYGYTF. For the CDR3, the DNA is TGTGCCAGCAGTCCCCGGGCTAACTATGGCTACACCTTC.

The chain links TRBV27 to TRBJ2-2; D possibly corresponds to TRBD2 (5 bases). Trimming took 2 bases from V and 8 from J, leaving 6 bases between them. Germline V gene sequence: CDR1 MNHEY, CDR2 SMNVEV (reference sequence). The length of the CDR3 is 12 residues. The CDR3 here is CASSLPGGELFF. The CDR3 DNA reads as TGTGCCAGCAGTTTACCGGGAGGGGAGCTGTTTTTT.

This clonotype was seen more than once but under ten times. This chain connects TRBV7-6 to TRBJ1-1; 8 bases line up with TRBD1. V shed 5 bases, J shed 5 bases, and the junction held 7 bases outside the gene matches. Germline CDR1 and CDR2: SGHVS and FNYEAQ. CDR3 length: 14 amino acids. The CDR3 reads CASSPGQGATEAFF. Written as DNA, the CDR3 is TGTGCCAGCAGCCCCGGACAGGGAGCTACTGAAGCTTTCTTT.

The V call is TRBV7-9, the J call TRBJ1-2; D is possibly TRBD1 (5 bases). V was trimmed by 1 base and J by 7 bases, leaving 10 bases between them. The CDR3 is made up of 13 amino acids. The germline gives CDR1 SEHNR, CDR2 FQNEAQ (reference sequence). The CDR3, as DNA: TGTGCCAGCAGCTTAGTCGGGGGTGGTGGCTACACCTTC. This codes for CASSLVGGGGYTF. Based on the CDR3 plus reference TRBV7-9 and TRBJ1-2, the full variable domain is DTGVSQNPRHKITKRGQNVTFRCDPISEHNRLYWYRQTLGQGPEFLTYFQNEAQLEKSRLLSDRFSAERPKGSFSTLEIQRTEQGDSAMYLCASSLVGGGGYTFGSGTRLTVV.

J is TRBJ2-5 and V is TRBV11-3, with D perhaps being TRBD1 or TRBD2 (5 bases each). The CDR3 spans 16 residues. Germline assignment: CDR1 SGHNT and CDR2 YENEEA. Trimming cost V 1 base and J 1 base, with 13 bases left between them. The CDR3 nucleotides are TGTGCCAGCAGCTTAGTAGGGACGAAAGCCCAAGAGACCCAGTACTTC. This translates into CASSLVGTKAQETQYF.

The CDR3 spells CASSMRDRVLGYSNQPQHF. The DNA for the CDR3 is TGTGCCAGTAGTATGAGGGACAGGGTGCTAGGTTATAGCAATCAGCCCCAGCATTTT. The J gene is TRBJ1-5, the V gene TRBV19; 9 nucleotides match TRBD1. The CDR3 totals 19 residues. From germline, CDR1 is LNHDA and CDR2 SQIVND (reference sequence). Trimming removed 3 bases from V and 0 bases from J; junction bases left unmatched: 12.

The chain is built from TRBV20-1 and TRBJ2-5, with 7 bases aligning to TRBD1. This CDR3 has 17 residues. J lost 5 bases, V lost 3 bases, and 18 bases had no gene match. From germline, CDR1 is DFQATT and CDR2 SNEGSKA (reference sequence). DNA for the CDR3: TGCAGTGCTAGTCAAAGAAGGACAGGTAGAAGCATTGAGACCCAGTACTTC. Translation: CSASQRRTGRSIETQYF.

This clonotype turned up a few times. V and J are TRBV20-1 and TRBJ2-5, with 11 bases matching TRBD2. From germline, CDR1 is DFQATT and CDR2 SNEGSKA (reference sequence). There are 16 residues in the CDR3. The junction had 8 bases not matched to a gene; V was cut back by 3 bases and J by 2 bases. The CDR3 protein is CSASRLAGGYQETQYF. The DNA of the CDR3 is TGCAGTGCTAGCAGGCTAGCGGGGGGCTATCAAGAGACCCAGTACTTC.

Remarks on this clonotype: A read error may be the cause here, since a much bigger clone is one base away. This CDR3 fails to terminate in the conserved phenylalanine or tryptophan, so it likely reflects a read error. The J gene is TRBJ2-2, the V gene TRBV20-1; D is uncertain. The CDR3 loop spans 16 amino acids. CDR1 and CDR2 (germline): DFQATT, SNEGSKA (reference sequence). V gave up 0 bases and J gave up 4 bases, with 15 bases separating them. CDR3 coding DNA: TGCAGTGCTAGAGATCAGGTGTCAACTTCCACCGGGGAGCTGTTTCTT. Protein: CSARDQVSTSTGELFL.

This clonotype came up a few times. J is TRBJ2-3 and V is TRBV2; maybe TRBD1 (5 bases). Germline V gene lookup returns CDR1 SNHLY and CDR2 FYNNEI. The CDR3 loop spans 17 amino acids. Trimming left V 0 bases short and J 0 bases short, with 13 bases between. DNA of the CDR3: TGTGCCAGCAGTGAAGCGCTCGGCCAGGGTAGCACAGATACGCAGTATTTT. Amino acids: CASSEALGQGSTDTQYF.

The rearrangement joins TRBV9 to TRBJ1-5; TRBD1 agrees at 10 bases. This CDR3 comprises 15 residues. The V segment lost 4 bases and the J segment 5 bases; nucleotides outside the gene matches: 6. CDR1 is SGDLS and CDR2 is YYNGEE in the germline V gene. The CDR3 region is CASSPSTGGHQPQHF. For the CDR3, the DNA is TGTGCCAGCAGCCCTTCGACAGGGGGCCATCAGCCCCAGCATTTT. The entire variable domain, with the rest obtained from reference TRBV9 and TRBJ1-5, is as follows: DSGVTQTPKHLITATGQRVTLRCSPRSGDLSVYWYQQSLDQGLQFLIQYYNGEERAKGNILERFSAQQFPDLHSELNLSSLELGDSALYFCASSPSTGGHQPQHFGDGTRLSIL.

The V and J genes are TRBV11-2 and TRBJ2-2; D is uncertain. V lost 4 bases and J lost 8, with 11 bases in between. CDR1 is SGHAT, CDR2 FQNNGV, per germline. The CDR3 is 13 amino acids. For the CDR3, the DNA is TGTGCCAGCAGCTCCCAGTTTGCGGGGGAGCTGTTTTTT. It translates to CASSSQFAGELFF.

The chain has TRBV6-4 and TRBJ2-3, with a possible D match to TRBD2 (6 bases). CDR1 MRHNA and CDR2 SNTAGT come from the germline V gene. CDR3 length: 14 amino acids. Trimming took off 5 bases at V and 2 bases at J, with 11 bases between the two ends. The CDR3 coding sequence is TGTGCCAGCAGTCGGGACTCGGTCACAGATACGCAGTATTTT. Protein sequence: CASSRDSVTDTQYF.

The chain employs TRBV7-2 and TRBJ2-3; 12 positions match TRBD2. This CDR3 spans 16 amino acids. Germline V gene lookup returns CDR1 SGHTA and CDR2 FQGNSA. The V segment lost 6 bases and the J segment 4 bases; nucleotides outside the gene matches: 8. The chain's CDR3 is CASSRTSGGFSDTQYF. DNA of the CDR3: TGTGCCAGCAGTCGTACTAGCGGGGGGTTTTCAGATACGCAGTATTTT.

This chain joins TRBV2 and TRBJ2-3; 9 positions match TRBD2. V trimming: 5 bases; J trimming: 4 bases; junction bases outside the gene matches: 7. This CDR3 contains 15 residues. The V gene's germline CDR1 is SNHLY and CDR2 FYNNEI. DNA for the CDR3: TGTGCCAGCAGTTCGAGCGGGGGGTTCGCAGATACGCAGTATTTT. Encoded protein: CASSSSGGFADTQYF.

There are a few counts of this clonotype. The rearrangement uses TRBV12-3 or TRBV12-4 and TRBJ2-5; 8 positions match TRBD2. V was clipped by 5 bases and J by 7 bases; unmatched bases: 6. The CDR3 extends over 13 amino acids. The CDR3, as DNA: TGTGCCAGCAGTCCGGGACTAGGAGGGACCCAGTACTTC. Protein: CASSPGLGGTQYF.

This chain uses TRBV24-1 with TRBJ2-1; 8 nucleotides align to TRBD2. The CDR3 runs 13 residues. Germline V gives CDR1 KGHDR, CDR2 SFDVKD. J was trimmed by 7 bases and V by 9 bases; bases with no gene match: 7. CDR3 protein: CATQVPGGNEQFF. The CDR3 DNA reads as TGTGCCACCCAGGTCCCGGGAGGGAATGAGCAGTTCTTC.

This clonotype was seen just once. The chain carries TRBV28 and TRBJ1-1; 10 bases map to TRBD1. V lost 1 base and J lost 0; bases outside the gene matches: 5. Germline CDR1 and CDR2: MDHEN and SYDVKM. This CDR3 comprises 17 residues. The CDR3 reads CASSLSRTGGMNTEAFF. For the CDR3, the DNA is TGTGCCAGCAGTTTATCGAGGACAGGGGGGATGAACACTGAAGCTTTCTTT.

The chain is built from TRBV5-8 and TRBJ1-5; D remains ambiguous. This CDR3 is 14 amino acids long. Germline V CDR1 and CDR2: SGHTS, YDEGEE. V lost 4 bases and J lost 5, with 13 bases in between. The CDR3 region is CASSKTVTYQPQHF. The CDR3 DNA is TGTGCCAGCAGCAAGACGGTGACTTATCAGCCCCAGCATTTT.

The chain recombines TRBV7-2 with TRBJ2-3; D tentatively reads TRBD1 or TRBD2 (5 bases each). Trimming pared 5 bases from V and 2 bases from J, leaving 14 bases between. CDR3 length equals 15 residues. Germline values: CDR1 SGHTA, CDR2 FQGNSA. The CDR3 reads CASSGRDGYTDTQYF. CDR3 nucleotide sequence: TGTGCCAGCAGCGGCCGGGACGGATACACAGATACGCAGTATTTT.